This T cell receptor beta chain was recorded in a study of siplizumab effects on memory and regulatory T cells. General study points: Naive or memory phenotype assignment was not possible for roughly 80-95% of proliferating CD4+ or CD8+ clones. Unstimulated subset assignment was obtained for only a minor fraction of alloreactive clones. Naive T cells looked more diverse than memory cells, and they looked like major contributors to the alloresponse. With siplizumab, mappable alloreactive CD4+ clones averaged approximately 69% Treg-derived, versus around 30% in controls.

The CDR3 sequence is 13 residues long. Trimming shortened V by 4 bases and J by 3 bases, and 11 bases separated the two germline ends. Looked up from germline, CDR1 is SGDLS and CDR2 is YYNGEE. This table comes from immunoSEQ multiplex PCR, and its TCRdb copy is limited to in-frame clones, with some not included. The sample gives more than 50,000 clones, approximately 95% of which show up once; around 40% is in the top ten. In the case of this clone: Its antigen remains unidentified.

Sequenced sample: CD8+ T cells sorted from blood. The clonotype originates from a human donor in good health. The chain uses TRBV9 and TRBJ2-7; D might be TRBD2 (5 bases). CDR3 sequence: CASSPGLNYEQYF. For the CDR3, the DNA is TGTGCCAGCAGCCCAGGACTCAACTACGAGCAGTACTTC.